These T cell receptor beta chains were read from a single sample in a study of shared clonotypes between healthy human individuals. The protocol was immunoSEQ multiplex PCR, while the TCRdb copy is restricted to in-frame clones and leaves out a portion. The table lists approximately 1,000,000 clones, around 77% of them singletons. Sequencing used memory CD4+ T cells from PBMCs. The receptors shown here come from a man in his late teens or twenties in good health. Some clones in this sample may be carry-over from other donors' samples. CDR3s include the opening cysteine and the closing phenylalanine or tryptophan. D genes are given only for firm matches. Clone size is not always given. Where it is, it says once, few, many or a class for expanded clones.

d_call: -
clone_size: -
j_call: TRBJ1-1
v_call: TRBV7-3
cdr3_aa: CASSLHPNTEAFF
cdr3_nt: TGTGCCAGCAGCTTACACCCGAACACTGAAGCTTTCTTT

d_call: TRBD1
clone_size: -
j_call: TRBJ2-7
v_call: TRBV5-6
cdr3_aa: CASSLPGTGRTYEQYF
cdr3_nt: TGTGCCAGCAGCTTGCCCGGGACAGGGAGAACCTACGAGCAGTACTTC

d_call: -
clone_size: -
j_call: TRBJ1-1
v_call: TRBV2
cdr3_aa: CASREWTVNTEAFF
cdr3_nt: TGTGCCAGCAGGGAGTGGACGGTTAACACTGAAGCTTTCTTT

d_call: -
clone_size: once
j_call: TRBJ2-7
v_call: TRBV23-1
cdr3_aa: CASSPPYLTYEQYF
cdr3_nt: TGCGCCAGCAGTCCCCCCTACCTAACCTACGAGCAGTACTTC

d_call: -
clone_size: -
j_call: TRBJ1-3
v_call: TRBV4-1
cdr3_aa: CASSHLEKRDTISGNTIYF
cdr3_nt: TGCGCCAGCAGCCACCTTGAGAAACGGGACACCATCTCTGGAAACACCATATATTTT

d_call: -
clone_size: -
j_call: TRBJ2-1
v_call: TRBV12-5
cdr3_aa: CASGLDIGEQFF
cdr3_nt: TGTGCTAGTGGTTTGGATATCGGTGAGCAGTTCTTC

d_call: TRBD1
clone_size: -
j_call: TRBJ2-2
v_call: TRBV5-4
cdr3_aa: CASSRQGAGGELFF
cdr3_nt: TGTGCCAGCAGCCGACAGGGGGCCGGCGGGGAGCTGTTTTTT

d_call: TRBD1
clone_size: once
j_call: TRBJ2-2
v_call: TRBV4-3
cdr3_aa: CASSQGKPGGGIGELFF
cdr3_nt: TGCGCCAGCAGCCAGGGTAAGCCAGGGGGCGGAATCGGGGAGCTGTTTTTT

d_call: -
clone_size: many
j_call: TRBJ1-5
v_call: TRBV10-3
cdr3_aa: CAISESTGGDNQPQHF
cdr3_nt: TGTGCCATCAGTGAGTCGACAGGAGGAGACAATCAGCCCCAGCATTTT

d_call: TRBD2
clone_size: once
j_call: TRBJ2-2
v_call: TRBV5-8
cdr3_aa: CASSFPTSGINTGELFF
cdr3_nt: TGTGCCAGCAGCTTTCCGACTAGCGGGATCAACACCGGGGAGCTGTTTTTT

d_call: -
clone_size: -
j_call: TRBJ2-7
v_call: TRBV28
cdr3_aa: CASSLTVGGRPSSSYEQYF
cdr3_nt: TGTGCCAGCAGTTTAACGGTGGGGGGACGGCCTTCGAGCTCCTACGAGCAGTACTTC

d_call: -
clone_size: -
j_call: TRBJ2-7
v_call: TRBV5-6
cdr3_aa: CASSSTRNFAYEQYF
cdr3_nt: TGTGCCAGCAGCTCGACTAGAAACTTCGCCTACGAGCAGTACTTC

d_call: -
clone_size: -
j_call: TRBJ1-1
v_call: TRBV11-1
cdr3_aa: CASSLSEKAFF
cdr3_nt: TGTGCCAGCAGCTTAAGTGAGAAAGCTTTCTTT

d_call: -
clone_size: -
j_call: TRBJ1-2
v_call: TRBV9
cdr3_aa: CASSVDGLPYGYTF
cdr3_nt: TGTGCCAGCAGCGTAGATGGACTGCCCTATGGCTACACCTTC

d_call: -
clone_size: -
j_call: TRBJ1-5
v_call: TRBV28
cdr3_aa: CASRSPGGDQPQHF
cdr3_nt: TGTGCCAGCAGATCACCCGGGGGGGATCAGCCCCAGCATTTT

d_call: -
clone_size: -
j_call: TRBJ1-2
v_call: TRBV5-6
cdr3_aa: CASRGVGSYGYTF
cdr3_nt: TGTGCCAGCAGAGGCGTAGGAAGCTATGGCTACACCTTC

d_call: -
clone_size: -
j_call: TRBJ2-7
v_call: TRBV5-1
cdr3_aa: CASIGGRALFYEQYF
cdr3_nt: TGCGCCTCTATCGGAGGACGGGCCCTATTTTACGAGCAGTACTTC

d_call: TRBD1
clone_size: -
j_call: TRBJ2-7
v_call: TRBV28
cdr3_aa: CASSPAGGGMLDEQYF
cdr3_nt: TGTGCCAGCAGTCCTGCAGGGGGCGGGATGTTGGACGAGCAGTACTTC

d_call: TRBD1
clone_size: once
j_call: TRBJ2-1
v_call: TRBV25-1
cdr3_aa: CASSFRDRAYNEQFF
cdr3_nt: TGTGCCAGCAGTTTCCGGGACAGGGCCTACAATGAGCAGTTCTTC

d_call: -
clone_size: -
j_call: TRBJ2-3
v_call: TRBV10-1
cdr3_aa: CASSGWPSTDTQYF
cdr3_nt: TGCGCCAGCAGCGGATGGCCGTCCACAGATACGCAGTATTTT

d_call: -
clone_size: few
j_call: TRBJ1-1
v_call: TRBV5-1
cdr3_aa: CASSSQGMNTEAFF
cdr3_nt: TGCGCCAGCAGCTCACAGGGCATGAACACTGAAGCTTTCTTT

d_call: TRBD1
clone_size: many
j_call: TRBJ1-6
v_call: TRBV10-1
cdr3_aa: CAIPKPGQGDNSPLHF
cdr3_nt: TGCGCCATCCCCAAACCGGGACAGGGAGATAATTCACCCCTCCACTTT

d_call: -
clone_size: -
j_call: TRBJ2-7
v_call: TRBV5-6
cdr3_aa: CASSWGGHLEGEQYF
cdr3_nt: TGTGCCAGCAGCTGGGGGGGACACCTAGAGGGCGAGCAGTACTTC

d_call: -
clone_size: -
j_call: TRBJ2-1
v_call: TRBV7-8
cdr3_aa: CASSLARRLGDNEQFF
cdr3_nt: TGTGCCAGCAGCTTAGCCCGGAGGCTCGGCGACAATGAGCAGTTCTTC

d_call: TRBD1
clone_size: -
j_call: TRBJ2-7
v_call: TRBV6-1
cdr3_aa: CASSPGQGTYEQYF
cdr3_nt: TGTGCCAGCAGCCCCGGACAGGGAACCTACGAGCAGTACTTC

d_call: -
clone_size: -
j_call: TRBJ2-1
v_call: TRBV11-1
cdr3_aa: CASSLATWDDEQFF
cdr3_nt: TGTGCCAGCAGCTTAGCCACTTGGGACGATGAGCAGTTCTTC

d_call: TRBD1
clone_size: -
j_call: TRBJ2-6
v_call: TRBV30
cdr3_aa: CAWSRTGSSSGANVLTF
cdr3_nt: TGTGCCTGGAGTCGGACAGGGTCGAGCTCTGGGGCCAACGTCCTGACTTTC

d_call: TRBD1
clone_size: -
j_call: TRBJ1-2
v_call: TRBV5-6
cdr3_aa: CASSPGTVYGYTF
cdr3_nt: TGTGCCAGCAGCCCCGGGACAGTATATGGCTACACCTTC